One T cell receptor (beta chain) is described in this entry. This entry is derived from a study of response to subunit inactivated influenza vaccine. This CDR3 is built from 17 residues. Germline V gene sequence: CDR1 MNHEY, CDR2 SVGEGT. V lost 2 bases to trimming and J lost 7 bases; unmatched junction nucleotides: 14. A single record per CDR3 protein comes from TCRdb applying MiXCR to the RT-PCR reads. The table includes more than 700,000 distinct CDR3 sequences, 21% detected once. The chain has TRBV6-2 or TRBV6-3 and TRBJ2-3; 8 positions agree with TRBD1. The clonotype originates from a middle-aged man who received an inactivated influenza vaccine. Sequences were derived from PBMCs from blood, sampled less than 6 days after vaccination. This chain's CDR3 is CASSYEIGTGRFNTQYF. The CDR3 DNA reads as TGTGCCAGCAGTTACGAAATTGGGACAGGTCGTTTCAATACGCAGTATTTT.